This paragraph reports one T cell receptor beta chain. This record belongs to a study of technical replicates of blood from a handful of donors. The repertoire was sequenced with immunoSEQ multiplex PCR; TCRdb's copy has only in-frame clones and lacks some. The table lists some 74,000 clones, nearly 98% of them singletons, with about 0.3% in the top ten. J was trimmed by 5 bases and V by 5 bases; bases with no gene match: 11. The CDR3 runs to 16 residues. Germline CDR1 ENHRY, CDR2 SYGVKD. The TCR sequence derives from a human donor in good health. Source material: T cells isolated from PBMCs. The chain carries TRBV10-3 and TRBJ2-5; 10 bases line up with TRBD1. The CDR3 nucleotides are TGTGCCATCAGTTTTTACCGGGACAGGGGTGAGGAGACCCAGTACTTC. Amino acids: CAISFYRDRGEETQYF.